Below, one TCR beta chain is given with its context. No antigen is known for it. No clone much larger than this one lies a single base away; base qualities are absent. These data originate in a study of CD8+CD57+ T cells in acquired aplastic anemia (dated by TCRdb to the late 2010s). Regarding the research as a whole: DNA extracted from sorted CD4+ and CD8+ cells had a mean of roughly 3.4 ug, with a range of about 0.19 to 30 ug. Healthy donor samples averaged roughly 9.9 million reads for CD4+ and around 12 million for CD8+ cells. The paper's findings and limits, for the study overall: Some 30 CD8+ CDR3 sequences were found to be shared between patients and controls, but these sequences appeared to be highly expressed in patients and within the immunodominant clones of the patients. CD8+ Simpson's diversity did not differ significantly between patients and healthy controls (P=0.060).

In this study, sorted CD4+ and CD8+ T cells from the blood of healthy subjects and of severe aplastic anemia patients had their TCR repertoires deep-sequenced. Ficoll-Paque density gradient centrifugation was used to isolate peripheral blood mononuclear cells. Before DNA was extracted, CD4+ and CD8+ T cells were sorted using either FACS or magnetic beads. Profiling of TCR beta VDJ combinations and CDR3 sequences used genomic DNA as the template. An Illumina HiSeq 2000 was used for TCR repertoire sequencing. In the source study's methods: Repertoires were assessed using TRBV/TRBJ rearrangement plots, CDR3 size and DJ length profiles, and Simpson's diversity index. The immunodominant clone was defined as the most abundant DNA sequence in deep sequencing data. CDR3 amino acid sequences were screened for sharing across subjects and were compared with published repertoires and the VDJdb database. TCRdb reprocessing: public reads trimmed at Q25 with fastp, clones called with MiXCR, in-frame beta chains kept. Every distinct CDR3 protein forms one entry, paired with its most common genes and DNA. The V and J calls and clone size come from TCRdb's table, not from the authors' own analysis. Within this sample are around 180,000 distinct CDR3 sequences, with 55% to 80% of them counted one time only. Over 40% of the sample lies in the top ten.

Trimming at the junction amounts to 2 bases on V and 6 bases on J, and the germline ends lie 8 bases apart. From the cysteine up to the phenylalanine, the CDR3 has a length of 12 residues. Just CDR3 DNA is preserved here, 36 bases in frame from base 1. From a lookup of the germline V gene, CDR1 and CDR2 are SQVTM and ANQGSEA. The chain uses TRBV29-1 and TRBJ2-1; no D gene is confidently identified. The source material was sorted CD4+, CD8+, or CD8+CD57+ T cells (not recorded which) from PBMCs. This sequence was found in a human donor in good health. DNA sequence: TGCAGCGTTGAAATGGGTCCCAATGAGCAGTTCTTC. Its coded protein is CSVEMGPNEQFF.